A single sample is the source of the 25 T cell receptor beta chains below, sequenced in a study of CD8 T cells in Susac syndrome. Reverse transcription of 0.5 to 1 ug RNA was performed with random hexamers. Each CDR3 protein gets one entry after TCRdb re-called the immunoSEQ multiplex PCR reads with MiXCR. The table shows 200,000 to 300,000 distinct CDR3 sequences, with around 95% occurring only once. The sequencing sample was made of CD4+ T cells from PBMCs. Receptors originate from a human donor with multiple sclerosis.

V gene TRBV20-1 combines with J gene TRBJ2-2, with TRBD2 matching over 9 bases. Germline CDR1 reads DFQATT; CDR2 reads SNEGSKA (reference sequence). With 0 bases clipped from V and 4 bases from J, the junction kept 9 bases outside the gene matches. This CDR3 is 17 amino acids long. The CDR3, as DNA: TGCAGTGCTAGAGAATTAATTAGCGGGAGTGTCACCGGGGAGCTGTTTTTT. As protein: CSARELISGSVTGELFF.

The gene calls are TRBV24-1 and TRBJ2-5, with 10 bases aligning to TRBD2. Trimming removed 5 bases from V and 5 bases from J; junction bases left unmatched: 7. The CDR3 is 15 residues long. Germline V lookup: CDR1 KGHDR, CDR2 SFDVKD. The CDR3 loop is CATSALAGERETQYF. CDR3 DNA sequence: TGTGCCACCAGTGCTCTAGCGGGGGAGCGGGAGACCCAGTACTTC.

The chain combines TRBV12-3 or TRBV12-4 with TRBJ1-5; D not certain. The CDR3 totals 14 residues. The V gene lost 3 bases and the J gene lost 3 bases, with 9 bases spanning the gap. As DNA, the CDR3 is TGTGCCAGCAGTTTGGGGTCGATCAATCAGCCCCAGCATTTT. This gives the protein CASSLGSINQPQHF.

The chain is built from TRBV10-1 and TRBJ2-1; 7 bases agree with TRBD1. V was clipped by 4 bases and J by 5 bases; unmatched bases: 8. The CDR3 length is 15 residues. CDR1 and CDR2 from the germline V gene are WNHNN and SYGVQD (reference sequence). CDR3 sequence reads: CASSAEQGVNNEQFF. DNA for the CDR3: TGCGCCAGCAGTGCCGAGCAGGGGGTTAACAATGAGCAGTTCTTC.

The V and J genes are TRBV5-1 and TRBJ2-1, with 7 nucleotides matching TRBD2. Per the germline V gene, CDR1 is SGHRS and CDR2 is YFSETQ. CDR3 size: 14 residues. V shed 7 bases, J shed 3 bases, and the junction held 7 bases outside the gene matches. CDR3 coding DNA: TGCGCCAGCCGGCGGGAGTTCTTCTACAATGAGCAGTTCTTC. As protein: CASRREFFYNEQFF.

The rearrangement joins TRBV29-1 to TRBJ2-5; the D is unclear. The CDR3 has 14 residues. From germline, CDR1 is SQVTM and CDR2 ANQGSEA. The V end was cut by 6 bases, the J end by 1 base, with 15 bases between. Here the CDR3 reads CSVRLMEGQETQYF. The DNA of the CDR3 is TGCAGCGTCAGATTGATGGAAGGCCAAGAGACCCAGTACTTC.

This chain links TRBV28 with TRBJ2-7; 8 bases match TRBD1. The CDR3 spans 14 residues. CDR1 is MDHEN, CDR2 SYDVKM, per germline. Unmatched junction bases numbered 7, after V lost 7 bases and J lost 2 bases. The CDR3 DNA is TGTGCCAGCACCCAAGGGGGACAGGCCTACGAGCAGTACTTC. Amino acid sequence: CASTQGGQAYEQYF.

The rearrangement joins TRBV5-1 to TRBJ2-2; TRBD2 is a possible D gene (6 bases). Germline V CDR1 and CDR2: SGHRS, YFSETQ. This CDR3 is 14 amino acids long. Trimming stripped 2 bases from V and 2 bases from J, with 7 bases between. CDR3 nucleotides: TGCGCCAGCAGCTTCGGGAGTAACACCGGGGAGCTGTTTTTT. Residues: CASSFGSNTGELFF.

The DNA for the CDR3 is TGTGCCAGCAGCGAAGGGTGGGGAACTGAAGCTTTCTTT. This encodes CASSEGWGTEAFF. The chain is built from TRBV6-2 or TRBV6-3 and TRBJ1-1; D unclear. The germline V and J ends were trimmed by 6 bases and 5 bases, with 13 bases remaining between them. The CDR3 extends over 13 amino acids. Germline V CDR1 and CDR2: MNHEY, SVGEGT.

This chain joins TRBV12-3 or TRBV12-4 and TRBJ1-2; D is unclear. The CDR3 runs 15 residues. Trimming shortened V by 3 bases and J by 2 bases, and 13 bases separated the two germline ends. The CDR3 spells CASSFRAPKNYGYTF. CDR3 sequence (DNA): TGTGCCAGCAGTTTTAGGGCCCCGAAAAACTATGGCTACACCTTC.

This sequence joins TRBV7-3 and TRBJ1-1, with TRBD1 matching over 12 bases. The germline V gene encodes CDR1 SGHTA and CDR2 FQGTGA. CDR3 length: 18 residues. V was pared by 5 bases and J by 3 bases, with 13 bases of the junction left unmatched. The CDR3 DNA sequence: TGTGCCAGCAGCCCCCGGGACAGGGGGCAGTGGGTCGACACTGAAGCTTTCTTT. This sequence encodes CASSPRDRGQWVDTEAFF.

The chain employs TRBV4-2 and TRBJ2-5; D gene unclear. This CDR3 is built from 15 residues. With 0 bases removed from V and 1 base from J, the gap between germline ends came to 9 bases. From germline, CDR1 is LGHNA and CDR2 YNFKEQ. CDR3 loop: CASSQEGTVQETQYF. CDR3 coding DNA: TGTGCCAGCAGCCAAGAGGGAACGGTCCAAGAGACCCAGTACTTC.

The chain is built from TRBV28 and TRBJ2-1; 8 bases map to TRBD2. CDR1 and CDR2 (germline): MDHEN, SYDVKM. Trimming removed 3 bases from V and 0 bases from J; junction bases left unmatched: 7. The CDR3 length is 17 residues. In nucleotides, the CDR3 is TGTGCCAGCAGTTTCGCCTCCGGACTAGCCTCCTACAATGAGCAGTTCTTC. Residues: CASSFASGLASYNEQFF. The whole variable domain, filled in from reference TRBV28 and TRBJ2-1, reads DVKVTQSSRYLVKRTGEKVFLECVQDMDHENMFWYRQDPGLGLRLIYFSYDVKMKEKGDIPEGYSVSREKKERFSLILESASTNQTSMYLCASSFASGLASYNEQFFGPGTRLTVL.

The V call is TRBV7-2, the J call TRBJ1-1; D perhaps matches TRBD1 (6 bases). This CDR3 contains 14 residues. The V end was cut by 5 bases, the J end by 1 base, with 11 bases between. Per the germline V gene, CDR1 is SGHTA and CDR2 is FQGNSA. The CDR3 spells CASSLSGANTEAFF. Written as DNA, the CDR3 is TGTGCCAGCAGCCTTTCAGGGGCGAACACTGAAGCTTTCTTT. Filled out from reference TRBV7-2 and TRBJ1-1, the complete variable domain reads GAGVSQSPSNKVTEKGKDVELRCDPISGHTALYWYRQSLGQGLEFLIYFQGNSAPDKSGLPSDRFSAERTGGSVSTLTIQRTQQEDSAVYLCASSLSGANTEAFFGQGTRLTVV.

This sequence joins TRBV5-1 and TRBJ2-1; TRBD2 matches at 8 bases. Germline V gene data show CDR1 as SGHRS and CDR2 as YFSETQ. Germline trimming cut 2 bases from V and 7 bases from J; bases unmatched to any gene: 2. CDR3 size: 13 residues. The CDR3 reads CASSFGTSNEQFF. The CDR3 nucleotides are TGCGCCAGCAGCTTCGGGACTAGTAATGAGCAGTTCTTC.

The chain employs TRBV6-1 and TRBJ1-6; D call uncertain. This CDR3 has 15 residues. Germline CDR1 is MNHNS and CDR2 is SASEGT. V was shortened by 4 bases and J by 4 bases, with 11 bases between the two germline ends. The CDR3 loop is CASSASSDYNSPLHF. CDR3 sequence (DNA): TGTGCCAGCAGTGCCTCGTCGGATTATAATTCACCCCTCCACTTT.

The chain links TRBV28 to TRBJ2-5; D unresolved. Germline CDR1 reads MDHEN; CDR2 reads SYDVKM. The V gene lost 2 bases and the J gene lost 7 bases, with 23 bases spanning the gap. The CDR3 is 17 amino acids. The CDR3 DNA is TGTGCCAGCAGTTTACCACCAGGACCGATTGGGAAGGGGACCCAGTACTTC. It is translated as CASSLPPGPIGKGTQYF.

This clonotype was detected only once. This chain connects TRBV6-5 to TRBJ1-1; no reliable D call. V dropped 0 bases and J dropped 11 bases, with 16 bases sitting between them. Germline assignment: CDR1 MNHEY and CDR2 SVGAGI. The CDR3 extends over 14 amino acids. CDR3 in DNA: TGTGCCAGCAGTTACTCGCCTTCGAACAGCGAGGCTTTCTTT. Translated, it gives CASSYSPSNSEAFF.

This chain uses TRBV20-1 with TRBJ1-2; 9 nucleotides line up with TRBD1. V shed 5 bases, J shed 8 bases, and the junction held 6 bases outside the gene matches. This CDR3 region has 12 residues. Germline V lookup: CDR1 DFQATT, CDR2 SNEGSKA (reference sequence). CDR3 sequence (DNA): TGCAGTGCTCTTGGGACAGGGCGAGGCTACACCTTC. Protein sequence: CSALGTGRGYTF.

This CDR3 is CASSYGGQGPYTF. The CDR3 coding sequence is TGTGCCAGCAGTTACGGGGGACAGGGTCCATACACCTTC. The chain combines TRBV6-5 with TRBJ1-2; 9 bases agree with TRBD1. J was trimmed by 11 bases and V by 2 bases; bases with no gene match: 6. Looked up from germline, CDR1 is MNHEY and CDR2 is SVGAGI. The CDR3 is 13 residues long.

This CDR3 reads CASTTGNSNQPQHF. CDR3 DNA: TGTGCCAGCACAACCGGGAACAGCAATCAGCCCCAGCATTTT. The gene calls are TRBV12-3 or TRBV12-4 and TRBJ1-5; D gene unclear. Trimming took 7 bases from V and 1 from J, leaving 11 bases between them. The CDR3 totals 14 residues.

The CDR3 region has the DNA TGTGCCATCAGTGATGTGCGAGCCGGGGAGCTGTTTTTT. Translated, it gives CAISDVRAGELFF. The chain carries TRBV10-3 and TRBJ2-2; D gene unclear. Germline V gene data show CDR1 as ENHRY and CDR2 as SYGVKD. V shed 3 bases and J shed 6 bases, with 8 bases lying between them. The CDR3 runs to 13 residues.

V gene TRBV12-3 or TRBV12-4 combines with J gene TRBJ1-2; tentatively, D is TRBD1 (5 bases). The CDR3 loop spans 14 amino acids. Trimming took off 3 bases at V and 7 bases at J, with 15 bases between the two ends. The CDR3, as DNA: TGTGCCAGCAGTTTTCGGGACCCCCGCAGTGGCTACACCTTC. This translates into CASSFRDPRSGYTF.

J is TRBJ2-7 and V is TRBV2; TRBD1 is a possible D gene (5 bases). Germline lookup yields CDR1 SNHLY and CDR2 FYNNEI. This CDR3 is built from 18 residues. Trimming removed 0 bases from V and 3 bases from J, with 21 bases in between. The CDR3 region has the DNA TGTGCCAGCAGTGAAGCGCCCTCGACAGAGTACCCCTACTACGAGCAGTACGTC. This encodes CASSEAPSTEYPYYEQYV.

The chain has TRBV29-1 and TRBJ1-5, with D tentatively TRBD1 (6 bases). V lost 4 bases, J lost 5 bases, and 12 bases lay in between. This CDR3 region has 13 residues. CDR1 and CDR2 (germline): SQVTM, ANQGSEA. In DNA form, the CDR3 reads TGCAGCGTTGCGGGGGGCCTTTATCAGCCCCAGCATTTT. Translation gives CSVAGGLYQPQHF. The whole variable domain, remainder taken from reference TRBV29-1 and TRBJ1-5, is SAVISQKPSRDICQRGTSLTIQCQVDSQVTMMFWYRQQPGQSLTLIATANQGSEATYESGFVIDKFPISRPNLTFSTLTVSNMSPEDSSIYLCSVAGGLYQPQHFGDGTRLSIL.